The rows below give T cell receptor beta chains drawn from one sample of a study of blood T cells in healthy people across ages. TCRdb independently ran MiXCR on the 5' RACE reads; one entry per CDR3 protein. The table includes under 800,000 distinct CDR3 sequences, more than 40% detected once. Sequenced: blood. These receptors came from a woman aged 55 to 70 in good health. CDR3s include the opening cysteine and the closing phenylalanine or tryptophan. D genes are given only for firm matches. Clone sizes are given selectively: once, few, many, or a class where the clone is expanded.

D: TRBD1; V: TRBV5-1; size: few; J: TRBJ2-7; CDR3: CASSFSGTGVNEQYF; DNA: TGCGCCAGCAGCTTCAGCGGGACAGGGGTCAACGAGCAGTACTTC
D: TRBD2; V: TRBV6-1; size: -; J: TRBJ2-1; CDR3: CASSGLAGVYNEQFF; DNA: TGTGCCAGCAGTGGGCTAGCGGGAGTGTACAATGAGCAGTTCTTC
D: -; V: TRBV6-2/TRBV6-3; size: once; J: TRBJ2-3; CDR3: CASSSRLESGFLSTDTQYF; DNA: TGTGCCAGCAGTTCGAGATTGGAAAGCGGGTTTCTTAGCACAGATACGCAGTATTTT
D: TRBD2; V: TRBV7-2; size: -; J: TRBJ2-5; CDR3: CASRLTGTRAGGEQYF; DNA: TGTGCCAGCAGACTTACCGGGACTAGAGCGGGGGGTGAGCAGTACTTC
D: -; V: TRBV3-1; size: -; J: TRBJ1-2; CDR3: CASSPGRLVDGYTF; DNA: TGTGCCAGCAGCCCAGGGAGGCTGGTGGATGGCTACACCTTC
D: TRBD1; V: TRBV6-5; size: many; J: TRBJ2-3; CDR3: CASSYPGQGADTQYF; DNA: TGTGCCAGCAGTTACCCGGGACAGGGAGCAGATACGCAGTATTTT
D: -; V: TRBV27; size: -; J: TRBJ1-2; CDR3: CASSLGSSPRYGYTF; DNA: TGTGCCAGCAGTTTAGGTTCAAGCCCTCGCTATGGCTACACCTTC
D: -; V: TRBV10-3; size: -; J: TRBJ2-3; CDR3: CAISESIGNWQYF; DNA: TGTGCCATCAGTGAGTCGATTGGCAATTGGCAGTATTTT
D: -; V: TRBV3-1; size: -; J: TRBJ1-1; CDR3: CASSAQGAAEAFF; DNA: TGTGCCAGCAGCGCACAGGGAGCAGCTGAAGCTTTCTTT
D: -; V: TRBV28; size: -; J: TRBJ2-5; CDR3: CASSYRSPRFEETQYF; DNA: TGTGCCAGCAGCTACCGATCGCCTAGGTTCGAAGAGACCCAGTACTTC
D: TRBD1; V: TRBV6-5; size: few; J: TRBJ2-7; CDR3: CATWDRVSSYEQYF; DNA: TGTGCCACCTGGGACAGGGTCAGCTCCTACGAGCAGTACTTC
D: -; V: TRBV6-5; size: -; J: TRBJ2-7; CDR3: CATRSGPYEQYF; DNA: TGTGCCACGAGGTCGGGGCCGTACGAGCAGTACTTC
D: -; V: TRBV6-5; size: -; J: TRBJ2-7; CDR3: CASRKTGRDEQYF; DNA: TGTGCCAGCAGAAAGACAGGGAGGGACGAGCAGTACTTC
D: -; V: TRBV10-3; size: -; J: TRBJ1-3; CDR3: CAIRDSTSGNTIYF; DNA: TGTGCCATCAGAGACAGTACCTCTGGAAACACCATATATTTT
D: TRBD1; V: TRBV4-3; size: -; J: TRBJ2-5; CDR3: CASSQGIGTGQETQYF; DNA: TGCGCCAGCAGCCAAGGTATCGGGACAGGGCAAGAGACCCAGTACTTC
D: -; V: TRBV30; size: -; J: TRBJ2-3; CDR3: CAWGGGDPTDTQYF; DNA: TGTGCCTGGGGAGGGGGCGACCCCACAGATACGCAGTATTTT
D: TRBD1; V: TRBV9; size: -; J: TRBJ2-7; CDR3: CASSIGHRDSAYEQYF; DNA: TGTGCCAGCAGCATTGGGCACCGGGACAGCGCCTACGAGCAGTACTTC
D: -; V: TRBV6-2/TRBV6-3; size: few; J: TRBJ2-7; CDR3: CASYKSGIEQYF; DNA: TGTGCCAGCTATAAGTCAGGGATCGAGCAGTACTTC
D: -; V: TRBV20-1; size: -; J: TRBJ2-5; CDR3: CSGRRAVQETQYF; DNA: TGCAGTGGGCGGCGAGCGGTCCAAGAGACCCAGTACTTC
D: TRBD1; V: TRBV9; size: -; J: TRBJ2-3; CDR3: CASSVEFSRQGQLSAHTDTQYF; DNA: TGTGCCAGCAGCGTAGAGTTTTCAAGACAGGGGCAGCTTTCGGCGCACACAGATACGCAGTATTTT
D: TRBD2; V: TRBV7-2; size: -; J: TRBJ2-1; CDR3: CASSTGTNYNEQFF; DNA: TGTGCCAGCAGCACCGGGACTAACTACAATGAGCAGTTCTTC
D: TRBD1; V: TRBV29-1; size: -; J: TRBJ2-2; CDR3: CSAGQGTNTGELFF; DNA: TGCAGCGCCGGACAGGGGACGAACACCGGGGAGCTGTTTTTT
D: TRBD1; V: TRBV5-1; size: -; J: TRBJ2-1; CDR3: CASSLETGGGNEQFF; DNA: TGCGCCAGCAGCTTGGAGACAGGGGGGGGCAATGAGCAGTTCTTC
D: TRBD2; V: TRBV7-2; size: few; J: TRBJ2-7; CDR3: CASSFPTSGRAYEYEQYF; DNA: TGTGCCAGCAGCTTCCCCACTAGCGGGAGGGCCTACGAGTACGAGCAGTACTTC
D: -; V: TRBV3-1; size: -; J: TRBJ2-5; CDR3: CASSQDIRGETQYF; DNA: TGTGCCAGCAGCCAAGATATCAGGGGAGAGACCCAGTACTTC
D: -; V: TRBV5-1; size: few; J: TRBJ2-5; CDR3: CASSPRGPHSETQYF; DNA: TGCGCCAGCAGCCCACGGGGGCCCCATTCGGAGACCCAGTACTTC
D: TRBD2; V: TRBV7-9; size: few; J: TRBJ2-1; CDR3: CASTRPAGGIYEQFF; DNA: TGTGCCAGCACCCGCCCGGCGGGAGGAATTTATGAGCAGTTCTTC
D: TRBD2; V: TRBV18; size: few; J: TRBJ2-3; CDR3: CASSPSLAITQYF; DNA: TGTGCCAGCTCACCATCACTAGCGATTACGCAGTATTTT
D: TRBD1; V: TRBV14; size: few; J: TRBJ2-5; CDR3: CASSRHGTAQETQYF; DNA: TGTGCCAGCAGCAGACACGGGACAGCCCAAGAGACCCAGTACTTC
D: -; V: TRBV20-1; size: -; J: TRBJ2-6; CDR3: CSAQDTTAGANVLTF; DNA: TGCAGTGCCCAGGACACTACGGCTGGGGCCAACGTCCTGACTTTC
D: -; V: TRBV3-1; size: -; J: TRBJ1-6; CDR3: CASSQGTGQDSPPHF; DNA: TGTGCCAGCAGCCAAGGAACGGGCCAGGATTCACCCCCCCACTTT
D: -; V: TRBV20-1; size: -; J: TRBJ1-4; CDR3: CSARPTPGGEKLFF; DNA: TGCAGTGCTAGACCGACCCCGGGGGGAGAAAAACTGTTTTTT
D: -; V: TRBV5-1; size: -; J: TRBJ2-1; CDR3: CASSLGQGFMRNEQFF; DNA: TGCGCCAGCAGCTTGGGTCAGGGGTTTATGAGGAATGAGCAGTTCTTC
D: -; V: TRBV6-1; size: -; J: TRBJ1-2; CDR3: CAGSPQQPIKFSNYGYTF; DNA: TGTGCCGGCAGTCCCCAACAGCCTATCAAATTCTCTAACTATGGCTACACCTTC
D: -; V: TRBV13; size: -; J: TRBJ2-7; CDR3: CASSLGLDYEQYF; DNA: TGTGCCAGCAGCTTAGGACTGGACTACGAGCAGTACTTC
D: -; V: TRBV12-3/TRBV12-4; size: few; J: TRBJ1-6; CDR3: CASSSGRRYNSPLHF; DNA: TGTGCCAGCAGTTCGGGACGGAGATATAATTCACCCCTCCACTTT
D: -; V: TRBV6-2/TRBV6-3; size: few; J: TRBJ2-1; CDR3: CASRGGSEYNEQFF; DNA: TGTGCCAGCAGAGGGGGGAGCGAGTACAATGAGCAGTTCTTC
D: TRBD2; V: TRBV15; size: -; J: TRBJ2-1; CDR3: CATSRRGPLAGGPDNEQFF; DNA: TGTGCCACCAGCAGAAGAGGCCCCCTAGCGGGAGGGCCCGACAATGAGCAGTTCTTC
D: -; V: TRBV13; size: -; J: TRBJ2-3; CDR3: CASSPESEDTQYF; DNA: TGTGCCAGCAGCCCTGAGTCCGAGGATACGCAGTATTTT
D: TRBD2; V: TRBV24-1; size: -; J: TRBJ2-1; CDR3: CATRSLAGGNEQFF; DNA: TGTGCCACCAGATCCCTAGCGGGAGGCAATGAGCAGTTCTTC
D: -; V: TRBV9; size: -; J: TRBJ1-2; CDR3: CASSVEVYSYGYTF; DNA: TGTGCCAGCAGCGTAGAAGTATACAGCTATGGCTACACCTTC
D: TRBD1; V: TRBV20-1; size: few; J: TRBJ2-5; CDR3: CSAPQGAGETQYF; DNA: TGCAGTGCCCCACAGGGGGCTGGGGAGACCCAGTACTTC
D: TRBD1; V: TRBV20-1; size: -; J: TRBJ2-5; CDR3: CSAPRPEGAQETQYF; DNA: TGCAGTGCGCCCCGCCCAGAGGGGGCACAAGAGACCCAGTACTTC
D: TRBD1; V: TRBV28; size: few; J: TRBJ2-1; CDR3: CASYGQGASYNEQFF; DNA: TGTGCCAGCTACGGACAGGGGGCCTCCTACAATGAGCAGTTCTTC
D: -; V: TRBV6-2/TRBV6-3; size: few; J: TRBJ2-7; CDR3: CASGRTTGTPYEQYF; DNA: TGTGCCAGCGGCAGGACGACAGGGACTCCCTACGAGCAGTACTTC
D: TRBD1; V: TRBV19; size: -; J: TRBJ1-4; CDR3: CASRDRGATNEKLFF; DNA: TGTGCCAGTAGAGACAGGGGAGCAACTAATGAAAAACTGTTTTTT
D: TRBD2; V: TRBV9; size: few; J: TRBJ2-5; CDR3: CASSPRTSFGRETQYF; DNA: TGTGCCAGCAGCCCCCGGACTAGCTTCGGGAGAGAGACCCAGTACTTC
D: -; V: TRBV11-1; size: -; J: TRBJ2-7; CDR3: CASSLVRNGAYEQYF; DNA: TGTGCCAGCAGCTTAGTACGGAACGGGGCCTACGAGCAGTACTTC
D: -; V: TRBV5-6; size: -; J: TRBJ2-3; CDR3: CASSYPGLVTDTQYF; DNA: TGTGCCAGCAGCTACCCGGGACTCGTCACAGATACGCAGTATTTT
D: TRBD1; V: TRBV3-1; size: -; J: TRBJ1-2; CDR3: CASSQSRTGVIGYTF; DNA: TGTGCCAGCAGCCAATCGCGGACAGGGGTAATTGGCTACACCTTC
D: -; V: TRBV5-1; size: many; J: TRBJ2-3; CDR3: CASSLGVADTQYF; DNA: TGCGCCAGCAGCTTGGGAGTGGCAGATACGCAGTATTTT